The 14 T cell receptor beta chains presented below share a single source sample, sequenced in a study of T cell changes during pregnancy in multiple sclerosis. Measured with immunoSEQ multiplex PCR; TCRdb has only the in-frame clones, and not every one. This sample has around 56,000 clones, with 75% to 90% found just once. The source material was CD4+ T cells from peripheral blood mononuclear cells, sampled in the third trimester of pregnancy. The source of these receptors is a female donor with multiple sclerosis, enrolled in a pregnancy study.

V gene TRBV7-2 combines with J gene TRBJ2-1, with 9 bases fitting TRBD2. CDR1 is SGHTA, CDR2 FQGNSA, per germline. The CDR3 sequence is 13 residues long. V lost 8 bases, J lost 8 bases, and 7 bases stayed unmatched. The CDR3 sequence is CASRRGGADEQFF. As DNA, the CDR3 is TGTGCCAGCCGCCGCGGGGGGGCAGATGAGCAGTTCTTC.

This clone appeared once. CDR3 protein: CAWSRGTPGGNIQYF. The CDR3 DNA reads as TGTGCCTGGAGTAGAGGGACACCCGGCGGGAACATTCAGTACTTC. The genes are TRBV30 and TRBJ2-4; the D gene is possibly TRBD1 (6 bases). The CDR3 covers 15 residues. The germline V gene encodes CDR1 GTSNPN and CDR2 SVGIG (reference sequence). Trimming removed 2 bases from V and 7 bases from J, with 18 bases in between.

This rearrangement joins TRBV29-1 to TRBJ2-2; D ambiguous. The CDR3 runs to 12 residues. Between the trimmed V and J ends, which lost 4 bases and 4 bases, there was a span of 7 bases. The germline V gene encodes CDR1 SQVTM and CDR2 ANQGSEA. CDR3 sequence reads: CSVGSGTGELFF. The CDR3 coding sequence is TGCAGCGTTGGTTCGGGCACCGGGGAGCTGTTTTTT.

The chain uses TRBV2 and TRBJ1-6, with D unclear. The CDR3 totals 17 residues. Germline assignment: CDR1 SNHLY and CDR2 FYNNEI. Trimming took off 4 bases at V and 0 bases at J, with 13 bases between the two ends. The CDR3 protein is CASSGNIRSSYNSPLHF. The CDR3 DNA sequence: TGTGCCAGCAGTGGCAACATCCGGAGCTCCTATAATTCACCCCTCCACTTT.

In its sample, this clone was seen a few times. CDR3 region: CASEGQGFYGYTF. The CDR3 DNA reads as TGTGCCTCGGAGGGACAGGGGTTCTATGGCTACACCTTC. The chain employs TRBV30 and TRBJ1-2, with TRBD1 matching 10 bases. Germline lookup yields CDR1 GTSNPN and CDR2 SVGIG (reference sequence). CDR3 length: 13 residues. The V gene end was trimmed by 7 bases and the J gene end by 4 bases; junction bases not matched to a gene: 6.

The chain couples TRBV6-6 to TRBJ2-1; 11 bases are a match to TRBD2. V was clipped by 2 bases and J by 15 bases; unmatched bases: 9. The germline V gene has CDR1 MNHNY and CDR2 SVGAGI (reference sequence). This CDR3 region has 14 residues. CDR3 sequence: CASSYLTSGRNRFF. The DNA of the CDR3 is TGTGCCAGCAGTTACCTAACTAGCGGGAGAAATCGGTTCTTC.

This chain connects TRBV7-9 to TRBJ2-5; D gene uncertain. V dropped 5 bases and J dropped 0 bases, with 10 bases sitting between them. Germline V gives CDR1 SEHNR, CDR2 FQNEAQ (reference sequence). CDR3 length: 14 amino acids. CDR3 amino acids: CASSPAGYQETQYF. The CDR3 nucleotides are TGTGCCAGCAGCCCGGCAGGTTACCAAGAGACCCAGTACTTC.

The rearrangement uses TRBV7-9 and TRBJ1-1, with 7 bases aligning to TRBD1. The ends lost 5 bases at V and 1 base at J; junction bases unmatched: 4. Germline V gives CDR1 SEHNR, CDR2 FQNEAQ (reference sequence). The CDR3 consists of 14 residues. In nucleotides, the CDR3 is TGTGCCAGCAGCAGCAGGGGGAGGAACACTGAAGCTTTCTTT. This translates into CASSSRGRNTEAFF.

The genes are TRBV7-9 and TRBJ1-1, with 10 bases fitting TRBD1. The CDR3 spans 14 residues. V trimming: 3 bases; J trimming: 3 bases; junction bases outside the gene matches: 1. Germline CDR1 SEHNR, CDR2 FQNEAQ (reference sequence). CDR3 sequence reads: CASSLDRGYTEAFF. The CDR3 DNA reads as TGTGCCAGCAGCTTGGACAGGGGGTACACTGAAGCTTTCTTT.

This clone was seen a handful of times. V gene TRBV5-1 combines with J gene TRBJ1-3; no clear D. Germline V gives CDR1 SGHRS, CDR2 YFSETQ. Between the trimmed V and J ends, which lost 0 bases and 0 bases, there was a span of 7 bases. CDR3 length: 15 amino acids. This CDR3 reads CASSLGEGSGNTIYF. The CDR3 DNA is TGCGCCAGCAGCTTGGGGGAGGGCTCTGGAAACACCATATATTTT.

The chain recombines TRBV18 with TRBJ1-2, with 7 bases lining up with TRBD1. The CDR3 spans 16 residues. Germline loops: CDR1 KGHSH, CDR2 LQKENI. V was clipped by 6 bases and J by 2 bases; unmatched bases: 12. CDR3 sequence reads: CASSLAQGVGNYGYTF. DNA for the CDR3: TGTGCCAGCTCCCTTGCTCAGGGGGTTGGAAACTATGGCTACACCTTC. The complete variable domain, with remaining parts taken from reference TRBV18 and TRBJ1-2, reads NAGVMQNPRHLVRRRGQEARLRCSPMKGHSHVYWYRQLPEEGLKFMVYLQKENIIDESGMPKERFSAEFPKEGPSILRIQQVVRGDSAAYFCASSLAQGVGNYGYTFGSGTRLTVV.

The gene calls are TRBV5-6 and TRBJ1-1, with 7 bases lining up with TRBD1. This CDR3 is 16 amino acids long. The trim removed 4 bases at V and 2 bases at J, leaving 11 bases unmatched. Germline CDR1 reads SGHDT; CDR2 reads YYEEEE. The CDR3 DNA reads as TGTGCCAGCAGCGATTCTCGGGACAGAGAAAACACTGAAGCTTTCTTT. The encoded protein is CASSDSRDRENTEAFF.

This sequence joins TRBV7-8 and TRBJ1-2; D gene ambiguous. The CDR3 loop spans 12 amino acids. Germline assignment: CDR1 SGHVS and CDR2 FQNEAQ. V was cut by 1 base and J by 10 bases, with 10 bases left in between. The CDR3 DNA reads TGTGCCAGCAGCTTAGAACCCTCTATCTACACCTTC. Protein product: CASSLEPSIYTF.

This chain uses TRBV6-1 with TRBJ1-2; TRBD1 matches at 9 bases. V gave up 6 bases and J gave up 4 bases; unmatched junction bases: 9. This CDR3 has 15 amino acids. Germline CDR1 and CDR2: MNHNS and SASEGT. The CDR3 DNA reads TGTGCCAGCAGACTTATCGAGGGACAGGGCTATGGCTACACCTTC. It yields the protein CASRLIEGQGYGYTF.